The clone carrying this TCR beta chain was counted between two and nine times. The data are from a study of blood T cell repertoires in COVID-19. TCRdb's table, derived via immunoSEQ multiplex PCR, lists solely in-frame clones and lacks some. The sample includes about 260,000 clones, approximately 85% of them seen just once. Trimming took 4 bases from V and 10 from J; bases not matched to a gene: 13. The CDR3 sequence is 15 residues long. Per germline, CDR1 LNHNV and CDR2 YYDKDF (reference sequence). The specimen sequenced was peripheral blood. This TCR was sampled from a human donor in a cohort sampled during active COVID-19. V gene TRBV15 combines with J gene TRBJ2-1; 7 bases are a match to TRBD2. The CDR3 coding sequence is TGTGCCACCAGCACTCGCGCGGGGACTAACGGGGAGCAGTTCTTC. It yields the protein CATSTRAGTNGEQFF.